These 14 T cell receptor beta chains originate from one sample sequenced in a study of blood T cells in healthy people across ages. The second PCR ran about 6 to 11 cycles with a sample-barcoded 5' primer and J-beta primers. Each CDR3 protein gets one entry after TCRdb re-called the 5' RACE reads with MiXCR. The sample has around 1.5 million distinct CDR3 sequences, approximately 60% seen once. The sequenced sample consisted of blood. The receptors were sampled from a young man in good health.

CDR3 nucleotides: TGTGCCAGCAGCCCCCCGGTTCAGCCCCAGCATTTT. Its protein product is CASSPPVQPQHF. The chain couples TRBV6-2 or TRBV6-3 to TRBJ1-5; D unclear. Trimming removed 6 bases from V and 6 bases from J, with 9 bases in between. Germline V gene lookup returns CDR1 MNHEY and CDR2 SVGEGT. CDR3 size: 12 residues.

The table lists this clonotype with a few counts. The chain uses TRBV29-1 and TRBJ2-3; a possible D gene is TRBD2 (5 bases). From germline, CDR1 is SQVTM and CDR2 ANQGSEA. CDR3 length: 12 residues. CDR3 DNA sequence: TGCAGTTCGGGGAGACGCACAGATACGCAGTATTTT. This codes for CSSGRRTDTQYF.

Notes on this clonotype: A junction end diverges from the germline sequence, so it may reflect a read error. This chain links TRBV6-5 with TRBJ2-3; a possible D gene is TRBD2 (6 bases). CDR1 MNHEY and CDR2 SVGAGI come from the germline V gene. CDR3 length: 14 amino acids. As DNA, the CDR3 is TGTGCCAACAGTGATAGCGGAAGCACAGATACGCAGTATTTT. The encoded protein is CANSDSGSTDTQYF.

This clonotype appeared once. The rearrangement joins TRBV18 to TRBJ2-1, with 7 bases fitting TRBD1. This CDR3 is built from 15 residues. CDR1 is KGHSH and CDR2 is LQKENI in the germline V gene. Trimming removed 4 bases from V and 5 bases from J; junction bases left unmatched: 8. CDR3 sequence: CASSQGTDEHNEQFF. CDR3 coding DNA: TGTGCCAGCTCACAGGGGACAGATGAGCACAATGAGCAGTTCTTC.

The V call is TRBV20-1, the J call TRBJ2-3, with D hard to call. This CDR3 has 15 amino acids. V lost 0 bases and J lost 0, with 10 bases in between. Germline V CDR1 and CDR2: DFQATT, SNEGSKA (reference sequence). CDR3 amino acids: CSARESTASTDTQYF. The CDR3 DNA reads TGCAGTGCTAGAGAGTCCACGGCTAGCACAGATACGCAGTATTTT.

This clonotype was picked up a small number of times. The gene calls are TRBV7-2 and TRBJ1-2; the D gene is possibly TRBD1 (5 bases). CDR1 is SGHTA and CDR2 is FQGNSA in the germline V gene. The CDR3 is 15 amino acids. The V gene lost 5 bases and the J gene lost 6 bases, with 19 bases spanning the gap. The CDR3 coding sequence is TGTGCCAGCAGCCCAGTCTCACAGGCGCGCGATGGCTACACCTTC. As protein: CASSPVSQARDGYTF.

The chain links TRBV27 to TRBJ2-5; 7 bases agree with TRBD1. The DNA end favors TRBJ2-7, so the J call may be wrong. Germline V gene data show CDR1 as MNHEY and CDR2 as SMNVEV (reference sequence). CDR3 length: 17 residues. The CDR3: CASSSAPGQPKTYEQYF. The CDR3 coding sequence is TGTGCCAGCAGTTCCGCCCCGGGACAGCCTAAGACCTACGAGCAGTACTTC.

The V call is TRBV6-2 or TRBV6-3, the J call TRBJ2-3; 7 nucleotides align to TRBD2. CDR3 length: 13 residues. Per the germline V gene, CDR1 is MNHEY and CDR2 is SVGEGT. The V and J ends lost 7 bases and 2 bases, in that order; junction bases with no gene match: 3. The CDR3, as DNA: TGTGCCAGCACCGGGAGGACCACAGATACGCAGTATTTT. This sequence encodes CASTGRTTDTQYF.

The V call is TRBV20-1, the J call TRBJ2-1; D is possibly TRBD1 or TRBD2 (5 bases each). V shed 6 bases and J shed 4 bases, with 10 bases lying between them. CDR3 length equals 12 residues. The germline gives CDR1 DFQATT, CDR2 SNEGSKA (reference sequence). CDR3 sequence: CSAGEPYNEQFF. In nucleotides, the CDR3 is TGCAGTGCGGGGGAACCGTACAATGAGCAGTTCTTC.

This clonotype turned up a few times. The J gene is TRBJ2-7, the V gene TRBV29-1, with a possible D match to TRBD2 (6 bases). With 5 bases removed from V and 0 bases from J, the gap between germline ends came to 11 bases. This CDR3 contains 13 residues. Germline CDR1 and CDR2: SQVTM and ANQGSEA. The CDR3 nucleotides are TGCAGCGTTCGCCCTAGCGACTCCTACGAGCAGTACTTC. As protein: CSVRPSDSYEQYF.

This clonotype was recorded a few times. Being one base from a much bigger clone, this may be a read error. J is TRBJ1-1 and V is TRBV7-9, with no clear D. Germline CDR1 and CDR2: SEHNR and FQNEAQ (reference sequence). The CDR3 spans 11 residues. V was clipped by 6 bases and J by 6 bases, with 8 bases between them. CDR3 amino acids: CASSLRAEAFF. The CDR3 nucleotides are TGTGCCAGCAGTTTAAGGGCTGAAGCTTTCTTT.

The rearrangement links TRBV20-1 to TRBJ2-3, with 8 bases matching TRBD2. This CDR3 spans 14 amino acids. CDR1 is DFQATT and CDR2 is SNEGSKA in the germline V gene (reference sequence). V trimming: 5 bases; J trimming: 1 base; junction bases outside the gene matches: 5. CDR3 nucleotides: TGCAGTGCTGGGGATAGCGGGGGCACAGATACGCAGTATTTT. Its translation: CSAGDSGGTDTQYF.

V usage is TRBV10-3 and J usage is TRBJ2-3; 8 bases fit TRBD1. This CDR3 comprises 16 residues. After removal of 0 bases from V and 2 bases from J, the junction contained 4 bases not matched to a gene. Looked up from germline, CDR1 is ENHRY and CDR2 is SYGVKD. CDR3 loop: CAISESGQVFTDTQYF. In DNA, the CDR3 is TGTGCCATCAGTGAGTCGGGACAGGTGTTCACAGATACGCAGTATTTT.

V gene TRBV20-1 combines with J gene TRBJ1-6; 8 bases map to TRBD1. Per the germline V gene, CDR1 is DFQATT and CDR2 is SNEGSKA (reference sequence). V shed 5 bases, J shed 0 bases, and the junction held 15 bases outside the gene matches. The CDR3 totals 19 residues. This CDR3 reads CSAPPADRDNISYNSPLHF. CDR3 sequence (DNA): TGCAGTGCTCCACCCGCGGACAGGGACAATATCTCCTATAATTCACCCCTCCACTTT.